This T cell receptor beta chain was documented in a study of T cells after yellow fever vaccination (dated by TCRdb to about 2019). Regarding the complete study: Libraries from fractions with low cell numbers were prepared with the SMART-Seq v4 Ultra Low Input RNA kit. To follow T-cell clones before and after primary and booster YFV17D yellow fever vaccination, bulk TCR alpha and beta repertoires were sequenced over time. Two healthy male donors made up the cohort, one aged 18 to 29 years and the other aged 30 to 39 years. Blood samples were taken at several timepoints before and after primary and secondary immunization, and bulk PBMC replicates and cell subsets were isolated.

The paper as a whole reports these results and caveats: Most clones expanded after primary vaccination were re-detected after the booster (just under 97% of CD4 and approximately 89% of CD8), suggesting broad memory maintenance. Because abundant contaminating clonotypes from the bulk population could be contained in FACS-sorted repertoires, computational filtering was required. Because the study included only a couple of donors, the extent to which the findings can be generalized is limited. Compared with the primary T-cell response, the secondary T-cell response was weaker but faster, peaking on day 5 rather than day 15. A small fraction of clonotypes appeared in both the CD4 and CD8 compartments, likely as a result of convergent recombination.

CDR3 length: 14 amino acids, cysteine to phenylalanine. CDR3 DNA is the only sequence kept; it has 42 bases, read in frame from the first base. The germline V gene encodes CDR1 DFQATT and CDR2 SNEGSKA (reference sequence). This specimen's treatment or condition label, interpreted: live attenuated yellow fever vaccine strain. At every blood-draw timepoint, two biological replicates of bulk PBMCs were collected. A standard Ficoll-Paque protocol was used to isolate PBMCs from peripheral blood. TriZol was used to extract RNA from bulk PBMCs, from CD4 and CD8 fractions, and from dextramer-positive and dextramer-negative fractions. TCR cDNA was synthesized by 5'RACE template switching, through which a universal primer site and unique molecular identifiers were introduced. Priming for cDNA synthesis came from both the TCR alpha and TCR beta constant segments. Library amplification involved two PCR steps, and the second step added sample barcodes and sequencing adapters. Sequencing of the libraries was done on either Illumina HiSeq 2500 (2x100 bp) or NovaSeq (2x150 bp). In the authors' own workflow: MIGEC was used to demultiplex reads and collapse the reads into UMI consensus sequences, and MiXCR was used for V(D)J alignment. Clonotypes responding to the vaccine were identified with edgeR on replicate PBMC samples, with the criteria of FDR below 0.01 and a log2 fold change above 5 up to day 15. Bulk clonotypes were assigned CD4 or CD8 identity according to which sequenced CD4 or CD8 repertoire held them at higher abundance. Starting from the raw public reads, TCRdb applied fastp trimming at Q25, assembled clones with MiXCR and retained in-frame beta chains. Records with the same CDR3 protein are collapsed into one entry carrying the most frequent genes and DNA. Here the V and J calls rest on TCRdb's processing, not on the authors' analysis. The sample table shows 500,000 to 650,000 distinct CDR3 sequences, and around 17% are seen once. The ten largest make up roughly 17% of the sample.

On this clonotype itself: The antigen it recognizes is unknown. The junction shows a germline mismatch at one end, possibly a read error.

The V and J segments used are TRBV20-1 and TRBJ2-3; 7 junctional bases match TRBD1. The clonotype comes from a man in his late teens or twenties who received the YFV17D yellow fever vaccine. Specimen: PBMCs, collected roughly 5 days after the first yellow fever vaccination. The sequenced DNA is TGCAGTGCTAGACTAAGTCCCCTTCAGGGGGATAAAGTCTTT. Translated, it gives CSARLSPLQGDKVF.